The entry below gives a single TCR beta chain sequence along with its context. The target antigen is unknown. The sample is drawn from a study of CD8 T cells in ankylosing spondylitis. The germline V gene has CDR1 SGHTA and CDR2 FQGNSA. V lost 2 bases and J 5 bases, leaving 10 bases between the germline ends. This CDR3 spans 15 amino acids. MiXCR, applied by TCRdb to the 5' RACE reads, yields one record per CDR3 protein. The sample contains around 300,000 distinct CDR3 sequences, roughly 11% of which appear only once. Study findings and constraints: Disease-linked clones, CD8+, were relatively rare in peripheral blood. Several of the motif variants were reported before in synovial fluid and blood from reactive arthritis. Characteristic, it appeared, of ankylosing spondylitis blood was a TCR beta motif of eight or nine highly homologous variants. As reported, disease-linked clones showed significant enrichment in matched ankylosing spondylitis synovial fluid.

Sequencing input: blood, either unsorted or a sorted T cell fraction (not recorded which). This TCR was sampled from a female donor with ankylosing spondylitis or in good health (not recorded which). The chain has TRBV7-2 and TRBJ1-6, with D maybe TRBD1 (5 bases). The CDR3 sequence is CASSLRGRDNSPLHF. DNA for the CDR3: TGTGCCAGCAGCTTAAGGGGCAGGGATAATTCACCCCTCCACTTT.